These T cell receptor beta chains were read from a single sample in a study of long-term antiretroviral therapy in people with HIV. The protocol was immunoSEQ multiplex PCR, while the TCRdb copy is restricted to in-frame clones and leaves out a portion. Of some 29,000 clones in the sample, 80% to 90% were seen once. Source: unsorted PBMCs, taken 3.2 years before starting antiretroviral therapy. These receptors all come from a man aged 50-60 years with HIV. CDR3s include the opening cysteine and the closing phenylalanine or tryptophan. D genes are given only for firm matches. The size of a clone is reported for some rows only, either as once, few or many, or as a class for expanded clones.

>once|TRBJ2-1|.|14|TRBV7-7
TGTGCTAGCAGCTTAGATGGGACCCGTAATGAGCAGTTCTTC
CASSLDGTRNEQFF
>.|TRBJ1-1|.|12|TRBV5-7
TGTGCCAGCAGGGAGGAGAACACTGAAGCTTTCTTT
CASREENTEAFF
>.|TRBJ2-7|.|15|TRBV19
TGTGCCAGTAGTATCGAAGGGACGCAGACCTACGAGCAGTACTTC
CASSIEGTQTYEQYF
>.|TRBJ2-7|TRBD2|15|TRBV11-3
TGTGCCAGCAGCCTCGGGGGGGAGGACTCCTACGAGCAGTACTTC
CASSLGGEDSYEQYF
>.|TRBJ1-2|.|14|TRBV2
TGTGCCAGCAGTCGCGACTCAGGGGTCGGTGGCTACACCTTC
CASSRDSGVGGYTF
>once|TRBJ1-5|TRBD1|16|TRBV19
TGTGCCAGTAGTAATAGGGGGCCAGGGGGCGGGCAGCCCCAGCATTTT
CASSNRGPGGGQPQHF
>.|TRBJ1-1|.|15|TRBV14
TGTGCCAGCAGCCCGCTAGGGGCGGGGAGCACTGAAGCTTTCTTT
CASSPLGAGSTEAFF
>.|TRBJ2-1|.|14|TRBV7-3
TGTGCCAGCAGCTTAACGCAGGCCTACAATGAGCAGTTCTTC
CASSLTQAYNEQFF
>.|TRBJ2-2|TRBD2|15|TRBV7-2
TGTGCCAGCAGCTGGGGACTAGCAGCCACCGGGGAGCTGTTTTTT
CASSWGLAATGELFF
>.|TRBJ1-2|.|12|TRBV6-5
TGTGCCAGCAGTCCCTCTAACTATGGCTACACCTTC
CASSPSNYGYTF
>.|TRBJ1-4|.|17|TRBV5-6
TGTGCCAGCAGCTTGGGCCCCGCGGGGGAGCTTAATGAAAAACTGTTTTTT
CASSLGPAGELNEKLFF
>.|TRBJ1-2|TRBD1|18|TRBV5-1
TGCGCCAGCAGCTCATCGGGACAGGGGCTTTTCGTTAGCTATGGCTACACCTTC
CASSSSGQGLFVSYGYTF
>.|TRBJ2-4|TRBD2|18|TRBV7-2
TGTGCCAGCAGCTTCCGACTAGCGGGGGACCTAGCCAAAAACATTCAGTACTTC
CASSFRLAGDLAKNIQYF
>.|TRBJ1-2|.|14|TRBV4-2
TGTGCCAGCAGCCCGCCGGGCGGGCACTATGGCTACACCTTC
CASSPPGGHYGYTF
>.|TRBJ1-2|TRBD1|14|TRBV7-6
TGTGCCAGCAGCTCGGGACAGGGGGACTATGGCTACACCTTC
CASSSGQGDYGYTF
>.|TRBJ1-5|TRBD1|16|TRBV18
TGTGCCAGCTCCCAGGGACAGGGGGGTAGCAATCAGCCCCAGCATTTT
CASSQGQGGSNQPQHF
>.|TRBJ2-5|.|14|TRBV10-1
TGCGCCAGCAGCAACCGGGACCCCTCCGAGACCCAGTACTTC
CASSNRDPSETQYF
>.|TRBJ2-7|.|13|TRBV7-8
TGTGCCAGCAGCTTCGGACGGGACTACGAGCAGTACTTC
CASSFGRDYEQYF
>.|TRBJ1-1|TRBD1|14|TRBV4-1
TGCGCCAGCAGACGCACAGGGGGGTCCACTGAAGCTTTCTTT
CASRRTGGSTEAFF
>.|TRBJ1-2|.|14|TRBV9
TGTGCCAGCAGCGCTGGGGTGGGGGCGCAGGGCTACACCTTC
CASSAGVGAQGYTF